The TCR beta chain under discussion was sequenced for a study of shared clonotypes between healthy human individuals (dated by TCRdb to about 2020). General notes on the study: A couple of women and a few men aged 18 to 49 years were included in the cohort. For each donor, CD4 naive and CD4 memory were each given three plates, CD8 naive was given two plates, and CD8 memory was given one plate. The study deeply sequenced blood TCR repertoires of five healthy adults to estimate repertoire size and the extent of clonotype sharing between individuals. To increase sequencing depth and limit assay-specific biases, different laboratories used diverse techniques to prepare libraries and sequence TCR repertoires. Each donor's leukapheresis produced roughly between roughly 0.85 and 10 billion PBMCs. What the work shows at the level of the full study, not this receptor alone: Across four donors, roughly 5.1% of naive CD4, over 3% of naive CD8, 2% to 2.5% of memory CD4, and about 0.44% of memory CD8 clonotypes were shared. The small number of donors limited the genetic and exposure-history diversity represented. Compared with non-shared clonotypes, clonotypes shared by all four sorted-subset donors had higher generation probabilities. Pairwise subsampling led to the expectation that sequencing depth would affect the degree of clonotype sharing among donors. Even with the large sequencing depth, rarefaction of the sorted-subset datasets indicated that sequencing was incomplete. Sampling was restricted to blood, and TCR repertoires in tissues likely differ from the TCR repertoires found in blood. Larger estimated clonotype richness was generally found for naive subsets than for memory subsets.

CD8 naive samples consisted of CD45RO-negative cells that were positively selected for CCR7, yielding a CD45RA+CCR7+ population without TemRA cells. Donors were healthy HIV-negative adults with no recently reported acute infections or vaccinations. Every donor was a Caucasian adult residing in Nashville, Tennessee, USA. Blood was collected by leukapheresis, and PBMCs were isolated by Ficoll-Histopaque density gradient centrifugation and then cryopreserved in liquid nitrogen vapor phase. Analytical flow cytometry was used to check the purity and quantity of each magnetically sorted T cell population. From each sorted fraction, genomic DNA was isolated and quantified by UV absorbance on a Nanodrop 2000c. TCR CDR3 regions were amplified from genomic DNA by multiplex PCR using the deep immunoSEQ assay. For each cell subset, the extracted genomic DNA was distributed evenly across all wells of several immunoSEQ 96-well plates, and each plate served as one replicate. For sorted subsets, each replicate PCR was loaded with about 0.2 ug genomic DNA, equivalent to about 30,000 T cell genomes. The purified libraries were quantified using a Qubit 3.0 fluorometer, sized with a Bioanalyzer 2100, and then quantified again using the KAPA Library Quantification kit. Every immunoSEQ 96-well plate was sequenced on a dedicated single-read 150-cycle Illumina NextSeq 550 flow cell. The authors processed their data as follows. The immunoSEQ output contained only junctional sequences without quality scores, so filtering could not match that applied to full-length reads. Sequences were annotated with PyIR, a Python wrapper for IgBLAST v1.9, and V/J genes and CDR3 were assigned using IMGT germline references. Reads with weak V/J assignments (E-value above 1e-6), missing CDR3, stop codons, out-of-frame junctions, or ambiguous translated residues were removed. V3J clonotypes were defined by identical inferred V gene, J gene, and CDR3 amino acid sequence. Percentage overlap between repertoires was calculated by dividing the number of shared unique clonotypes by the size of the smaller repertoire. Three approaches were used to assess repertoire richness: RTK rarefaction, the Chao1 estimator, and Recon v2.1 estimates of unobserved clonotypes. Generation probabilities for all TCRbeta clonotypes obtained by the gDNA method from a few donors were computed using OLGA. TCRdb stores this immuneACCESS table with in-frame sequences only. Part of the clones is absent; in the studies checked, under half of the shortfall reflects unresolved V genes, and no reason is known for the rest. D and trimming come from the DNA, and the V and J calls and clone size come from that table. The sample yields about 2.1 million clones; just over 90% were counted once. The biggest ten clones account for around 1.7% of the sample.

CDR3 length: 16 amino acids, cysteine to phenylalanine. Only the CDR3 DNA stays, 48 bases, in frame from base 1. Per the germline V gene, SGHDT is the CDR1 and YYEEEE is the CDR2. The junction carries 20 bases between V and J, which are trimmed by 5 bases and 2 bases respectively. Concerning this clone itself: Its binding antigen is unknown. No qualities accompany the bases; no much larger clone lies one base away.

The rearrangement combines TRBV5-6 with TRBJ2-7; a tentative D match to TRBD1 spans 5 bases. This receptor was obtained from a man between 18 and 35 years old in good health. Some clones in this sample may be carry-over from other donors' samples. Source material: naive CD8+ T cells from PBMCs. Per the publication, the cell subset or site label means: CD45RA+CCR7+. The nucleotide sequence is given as TGTGCCAGCAGTTTAAACCAGGGTTACAGGACCTACGAGCAGTACTTC. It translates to CASSLNQGYRTYEQYF.